This TCR beta chain was sequenced for a study of T cells in Graves' hyperthyroidism and ophthalmopathy (dated by TCRdb to the late 2010s). Describing the broader study: Peripheral blood was sampled at the time of initial diagnosis, prior to any treatment. Prospective prediction of ophthalmopathy was tested in an independent validation cohort of about 19 hyperthyroidism patients and around 16 patients who later progressed to ophthalmopathy. Thyroid tissue and blood T-cell repertoires from about six Graves' hyperthyroidism patients were also compared in the study. TCR V-J signatures able to tell the groups apart were searched for in a discovery cohort of more than 90 patients, of whom roughly 42 had Graves' ophthalmopathy and around 58 had stable Graves' hyperthyroidism. The approximately 100 discovery patients were randomly split 7:3 into training and test sets. The paper reports TCR Vbeta CDR3 sequencing of fewer than 150 peripheral blood samples: 40 to 45 ophthalmopathy, approximately 74 hyperthyroidism and approximately 17 progressor patients. Following sampling, methimazole starting at 30 mg daily was given to hyperthyroidism patients, and high-dose intravenous methylprednisolone was given to ophthalmopathy patients. Broad study findings and their caveats: No statistical method was used to fix the sample size in advance, and group allocation was not hidden from the investigators. Most expanded thyroid clonotypes (frequency above 0.001) were also detected in blood, a finding suggesting that blood repertoires may reflect thyroid immune responses. A model built on a 13 V-J signature distinguished ophthalmopathy from stable hyperthyroidism, reaching 87.88% sensitivity and approximately 81% specificity in cross-validation and 80%/75% in testing. In validation, progression to ophthalmopathy was predicted by the model with roughly 71% sensitivity and roughly 76% specificity, a median of about 6 months before onset.

This clonotype was seen repeatedly, ten times or more. Its antigen has not been determined. No clone much larger than this one lies a single base away; base qualities are absent. Amplification of TCR beta CDR3 regions was carried out from RNA transcripts. The first round of RT-PCR for the TCR CDR3 was performed with the HTBI primer set and the Qiagen OneStep RT-PCR kit. Libraries were constructed in a second round of multiplex PCR, after which size selection and purification were carried out. Libraries were sequenced paired-end with 100 bp reads on an Illumina HiSeq2000. In the source study's methods: SOAPnuke was used to process the raw data, throwing out any read that contained adapters or uncalled bases, had a mean Phred below 15, or lacked an exact constant-primer or identifier match. High-quality paired reads were merged using COPE v1.2.5, and each unique nucleotide sequence was defined as a clonotype. MiTCR v1.1 was used to align clonotypes to the IMGT TRBV, TRBD and TRBJ reference segments. Only V-J combinations with frequency above 0.0001, covering 99% to 99.2% of repertoires, were analysed. The TCS score was defined as the ratio of F50 (clonal expansion) to E x V (chaos), calculated using BLOSUM62-based TCRdist between CDR3 peptides within each V-J. Welch's t-statistics and random forest reduced roughly 500 V-J features to around 14, which were used in a naive Bayes classifier (R e1071). The public reads were reanalyzed by TCRdb: fastp trimming at Q25, MiXCR alignment, in-frame beta chains only. Rows with one shared CDR3 protein collapse into an entry with the most common genes and DNA. The V and J calls were determined by TCRdb, not by the authors. This sample comprises some 400,000 distinct CDR3 sequences, about 13% of them detected only once. The top ten clones comprise more than 20% of the sample.

For CDR1 and CDR2, the germline V gene (reference sequence) lists DFQATT and SNEGSKA. From the cysteine through the phenylalanine, the CDR3 covers 14 amino acids. Left in the record is the CDR3 DNA by itself, 42 bases read in frame from the first base. V is pruned by 4 bases and J by 4 bases, leaving 7 bases of the junction without a gene match. Hyperthyroidism patients were aged 18 to 65 years and newly diagnosed, with disease duration of less than 2 months. Any patient with an uncontrolled infection, another autoimmune disease, pregnancy or lactation was excluded. Clinical symptoms, serum thyroxine and TRAb, thyroid ultrasound, and orbital computed tomography formed the basis for the diagnoses. Blood from progressor patients was drawn when they were first diagnosed with hyperthyroidism, before any ophthalmopathy symptoms appeared. Ficoll-Paque density gradient centrifugation was used to isolate PBMCs from 8 to 10 ml of fresh peripheral blood. Progressor patients were defined as those initially diagnosed with Graves' hyperthyroidism in whom ophthalmopathy developed during follow-up. Trizol reagent was used to extract total RNA, and RNA quality was then checked on an Agilent 2100 Bioanalyzer.

The clonotype comes from a man aged 25 to 45 with Graves' hyperthyroidism that later progressed to Graves' ophthalmopathy. The source material was blood. The sequence links TRBV20-1 to TRBJ2-1; TRBD2 matches 7 bases in the middle. The CDR3 has the sequence CSAMDLAAYNEQFF. The base sequence is TGCAGTGCTATGGATCTAGCGGCGTACAATGAGCAGTTCTTC.